This TCR beta chain came from a study of post-analysis software for immune sequencing data. Study-wide context: Some patients lacked subtype; others had relapsing-remitting, secondary progressive or progressive-relapsing disease.

Comment on this clonotype: Its specificity is not known.

Carried by the TCR beta cDNA libraries were unique molecular identifiers. TCRdb re-called the PCR reads with MiXCR, one entry per CDR3 protein. This sample has hundreds of thousands of distinct CDR3 sequences, with 25% to 30% found just once. Study-level results: Same-batch samples co-clustered strongly by F measure.

The receptor was derived from a girl aged 10-17 years with multiple sclerosis. Material for sequencing was blood.

The CDR3 DNA is TGTGCCACCAGTGGCGAACCGGCCGGGCACAATGAGCAGTTCTTC. Translation: CATSGEPAGHNEQFF. This sequence joins TRBV24-1 and TRBJ2-1; D uncertain. V lost 5 bases and J lost 5, with 15 bases in between. Germline V gene data show CDR1 as KGHDR and CDR2 as SFDVKD. This CDR3 is 15 amino acids long.